The clone carrying this T cell receptor (beta chain) showed up just a few times. The repertoire was sequenced with immunoSEQ multiplex PCR; TCRdb's copy has only in-frame clones and lacks some. The top ten clones hold around 14% of a sample with about 36,000 clones, 85% of them seen once. The data are from a study of blood T cell repertoires in COVID-19. Background on the study: PBMCs, B-cell-depleted T cells, or T cells were the source of the cDNA or gDNA that made up the material.

The specimen sequenced was peripheral blood. The receptor comes from a human donor in a cohort sampled during active COVID-19.

CDR3 DNA: TGTGCCAGCAGCTTAGCCCCCCGGGACTACCTCTCAGAGCAGTACTTC. Protein sequence: CASSLAPRDYLSEQYF. The genes are TRBV11-3 and TRBJ2-7; 7 bases fit TRBD2. The J segment lost 7 bases and the V segment lost 1 base, leaving 13 bases of the junction unmatched. Germline CDR1 and CDR2: SGHNT and YENEEA. This CDR3 contains 16 residues.